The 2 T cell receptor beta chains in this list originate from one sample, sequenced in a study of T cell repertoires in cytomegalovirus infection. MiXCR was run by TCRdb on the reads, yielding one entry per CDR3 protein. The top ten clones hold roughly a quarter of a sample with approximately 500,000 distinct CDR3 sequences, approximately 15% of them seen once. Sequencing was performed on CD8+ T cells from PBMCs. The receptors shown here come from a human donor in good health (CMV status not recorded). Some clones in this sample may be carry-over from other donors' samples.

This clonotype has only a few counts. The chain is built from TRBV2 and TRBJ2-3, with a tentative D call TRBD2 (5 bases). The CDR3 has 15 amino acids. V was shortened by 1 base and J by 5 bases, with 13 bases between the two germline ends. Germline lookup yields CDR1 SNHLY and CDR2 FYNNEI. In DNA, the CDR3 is TGTGCCAGCAGTGAAGGGTTTCTAGCAAAAGATACGCAGTATTTT. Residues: CASSEGFLAKDTQYF.

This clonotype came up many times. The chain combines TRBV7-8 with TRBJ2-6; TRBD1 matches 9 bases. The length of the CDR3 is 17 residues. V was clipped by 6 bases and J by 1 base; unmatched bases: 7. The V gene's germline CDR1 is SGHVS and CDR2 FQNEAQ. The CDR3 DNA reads TGTGCCAGCAGGTCGGGACAGGGCGTATCTGGGGCCAACGTCCTGACTTTC. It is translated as CASRSGQGVSGANVLTF.